This entry lists 27 T cell receptor beta chains sequenced from one sample in a study of T cells in Graves' hyperthyroidism and ophthalmopathy (dated by TCRdb to 2018 to 2020). Receptor libraries were prepared by multiplex PCR. This sample was sequenced with an Illumina HiSeq 2000. TCR beta CDR3 regions were amplified from RNA transcripts. The TCR CDR3 was subjected to a first round of RT-PCR using the HTBI primer set and the Qiagen OneStep RT-PCR kit. Clones were called with MiXCR by TCRdb after fastp trimmed the public reads at Q25, and only in-frame beta chains were retained. Identical CDR3 protein sequences are pooled into one entry, listed with their most common genes and DNA. This sample comprises fewer than 900,000 distinct CDR3 sequences, roughly 15% of them detected only once. Of the sample, around 7.7% is held by the ten largest clones. What was sequenced was blood. The receptors shown here come from a man aged 18 to 29 with Graves' hyperthyroidism.

This clonotype came up many times. This rearrangement joins TRBV10-3 to TRBJ2-3; the D gene is possibly TRBD2 (6 bases). The CDR3 runs 12 residues. The V end was cut by 8 bases, the J end by 0 bases, with 6 bases between. CDR1 is ENHRY, CDR2 SYGVKD, per germline. CDR3 region: CAIGTSTDTQYF. The CDR3 DNA follows: TGTGCCATCGGGACTAGCACAGATACGCAGTATTTT.

The chain joins TRBV4-2 to TRBJ1-6; no reliable D call. Per germline, CDR1 LGHNA and CDR2 YNFKEQ. V was clipped by 2 bases and J by 9 bases, with 14 bases between them. CDR3 length: 15 residues. The CDR3 sequence: CASSQRSDQSSPLHF. CDR3 bases: TGTGCCAGCAGCCAAAGGTCGGACCAGAGTTCACCCCTCCACTTT.

This clonotype was detected ten times or more. The genes are TRBV12-3 or TRBV12-4 and TRBJ2-1, with 9 bases fitting TRBD2. The length of the CDR3 is 15 residues. Trimming removed 5 bases from V and 5 bases from J; junction bases left unmatched: 7. Written as DNA, the CDR3 is TGTGCCAGCAGTGCCCAGACTAGCGGTCACAATGAGCAGTTCTTC. As protein: CASSAQTSGHNEQFF.

The V and J genes are TRBV5-1 and TRBJ2-7, with TRBD1 matching 9 bases. Germline V gene sequence: CDR1 SGHRS, CDR2 YFSETQ. Trimming took 4 bases from V and 1 from J; bases not matched to a gene: 9. This CDR3 spans 16 amino acids. The CDR3 here is CASSRSGGTGSYEQYF. The CDR3 DNA sequence: TGCGCCAGCAGCCGAAGTGGAGGGACAGGGTCCTACGAGCAGTACTTC.

This clonotype was counted many times. The gene calls are TRBV7-9 and TRBJ1-1; 7 bases are a match to TRBD1. Germline trimming cut 6 bases from V and 0 bases from J; bases unmatched to any gene: 13. Germline V gene lookup returns CDR1 SEHNR and CDR2 FQNEAQ (reference sequence). The length of the CDR3 is 17 residues. CDR3 coding DNA: TGTGCCAGCAGAAGCCTCGGGAGCAGGGGGATGAACACTGAAGCTTTCTTT. Translating gives CASRSLGSRGMNTEAFF. Complete variable domain (other parts from reference TRBV7-9 and TRBJ1-1): DTGVSQNPRHKITKRGQNVTFRCDPISEHNRLYWYRQTLGQGPEFLTYFQNEAQLEKSRLLSDRFSAERPKGSFSTLEIQRTEQGDSAMYLCASRSLGSRGMNTEAFFGQGTRLTVV.

The rearrangement joins TRBV4-3 to TRBJ2-1; D remains ambiguous. The CDR3 length is 16 residues. CDR1 and CDR2 (germline): LGHNA, YSLEER. Deletions cut 0 bases from V and 5 bases from J, with 14 bases between. CDR3 in DNA: TGCGCCAGCAGCCAAGATCGGCCAGCCGTAGACAATGAGCAGTTCTTC. Protein product: CASSQDRPAVDNEQFF.

About this clonotype: One end of the junction fails to match germline, which may point to a read error. The V call is TRBV5-1, the J call TRBJ2-7; TRBD2 might be the D (6 bases). The CDR3 covers 12 residues. CDR1 is SGHRS, CDR2 YFSETQ, per germline. This chain's CDR3 is CASNNPGVEQHF. CDR3 DNA sequence: TGCGCCAGCAACAACCCGGGGGTGGAGCAGCACTTC.

This clonotype was seen repeatedly, ten times or more. The chain employs TRBV12-3 or TRBV12-4 and TRBJ1-1; D ambiguous. With 5 bases removed from V and 1 base from J, the gap between germline ends came to 14 bases. This CDR3 has 15 amino acids. DNA of the CDR3: TGTGCCAGCAGTCCCCGAGATGCCCCGAACACTGAAGCTTTCTTT. It is translated as CASSPRDAPNTEAFF.

The J gene is TRBJ1-3, the V gene TRBV12-5; D uncertain. The CDR3 sequence is 8 residues long. In germline, CDR1 is LGHNT, CDR2 FRNRAP. CDR3 coding DNA: TGTGTTACCCACACCATATATTTT. It specifies CVTHTIYF.

This clonotype was seen a few times. The chain recombines TRBV5-1 with TRBJ2-1; 12 bases map to TRBD1. V lost 3 bases to trimming and J lost 8 bases; unmatched junction nucleotides: 6. There are 15 residues in the CDR3. Looked up from germline, CDR1 is SGHRS and CDR2 is YFSETQ. The CDR3 protein is CASSYRDRGPDEQFF. In DNA form, the CDR3 reads TGCGCCAGCAGCTACCGGGACAGGGGGCCGGATGAGCAGTTCTTC. Variable domain in full (rest from reference TRBV5-1 and TRBJ2-1): KAGVTQTPRYLIKTRGQQVTLSCSPISGHRSVSWYQQTPGQGLQFLFEYFSETQRNKGNFPGRFSGRQFSNSRSEMNVSTLELGDSALYLCASSYRDRGPDEQFFGPGTRLTVL.

This clonotype turned up a few times. The rearrangement links TRBV27 to TRBJ2-3; D is perhaps TRBD2 (6 bases). The CDR3 is made up of 13 amino acids. V was pared by 4 bases and J by 9 bases, with 14 bases between. In germline, CDR1 is MNHEY, CDR2 SMNVEV (reference sequence). CDR3: CASSWDSLGTQYF. The CDR3 DNA reads TGTGCCAGCAGTTGGGACTCTCTGGGGACGCAGTATTTT.

In this sample, this clonotype turned up many times. This chain joins TRBV18 and TRBJ2-3; 13 bases match TRBD2. Germline loops: CDR1 KGHSH, CDR2 LQKENI. This CDR3 comprises 14 residues. Unmatched junction bases numbered 5, after V lost 10 bases and J lost 4 bases. The CDR3 DNA reads TGTGCCACCCGGACTAGCGGGAGTTCAGATACGCAGTATTTT. Translating it yields CATRTSGSSDTQYF.

There are many counts of this clonotype. DNA of the CDR3: TGTGCCATCGGGTGGGGTTACGAGCAGTACTTC. Amino acids: CAIGWGYEQYF. This chain links TRBV10-3 with TRBJ2-7; D is ambiguous. Germline CDR1 is ENHRY and CDR2 is SYGVKD. The CDR3 covers 11 residues. Trimming pared 8 bases from V and 4 bases from J, leaving 9 bases between.

This clonotype was seen only a few times. DNA for the CDR3: TGCGCCAGCACCCGCGTAGCGGGAGGGAGCGGGGAGCTGTTTTTT. Its protein is CASTRVAGGSGELFF. V usage is TRBV5-1 and J usage is TRBJ2-2, with 11 bases lining up with TRBD2. V lost 6 bases, J lost 7 bases, and 8 bases stayed unmatched. Per the germline V gene, CDR1 is SGHRS and CDR2 is YFSETQ. The CDR3 has 15 residues.

The genes are TRBV20-1 and TRBJ2-6, with TRBD1 matching over 7 bases. With V trimmed by 6 bases and J by 0 bases, 14 bases remained unmatched. The CDR3 runs 18 residues. Germline CDR1 DFQATT, CDR2 SNEGSKA (reference sequence). In DNA form, the CDR3 reads TGCAGTGCCATCGACAGGGTCTTTATAGGCTCTGGGGCCAACGTCCTGACTTTC. Translation: CSAIDRVFIGSGANVLTF.

This clonotype appeared many times. J is TRBJ2-1 and V is TRBV11-3; TRBD2 might be the D (6 bases). Trimming pared 0 bases from V and 7 bases from J, leaving 16 bases between. Per germline, CDR1 SGHNT and CDR2 YENEEA. The CDR3 consists of 16 residues. The CDR3 loop is CASSLDRTGDSNEQFF. CDR3 bases: TGTGCCAGCAGCTTAGATCGGACGGGAGACAGTAATGAGCAGTTCTTC.

This clonotype was found many times. This sequence joins TRBV28 and TRBJ2-3; 7 bases match TRBD2. The V segment lost 5 bases and the J segment 4 bases; nucleotides outside the gene matches: 6. Germline CDR1 is MDHEN and CDR2 is SYDVKM. CDR3 length equals 14 residues. The chain's CDR3 is CASSTIAGADTQYF. For the CDR3, the DNA is TGTGCCAGCAGTACCATAGCGGGTGCAGATACGCAGTATTTT.

V gene TRBV9 combines with J gene TRBJ2-1, with 10 bases lining up with TRBD2. The CDR3 is 16 amino acids. CDR1 is SGDLS and CDR2 is YYNGEE in the germline V gene. Unmatched junction bases numbered 8, after V lost 1 base and J lost 7 bases. The CDR3 bases are TGTGCCAGCAGCGTATCCCTAGCGGGAGCTGGGAATGAGCAGTTCTTC. The encoded protein is CASSVSLAGAGNEQFF.

This clonotype has just a few counts. The CDR3 spells CASSLLRGREKETQYF. As DNA, the CDR3 is TGTGCCAGCAGCTTATTAAGGGGGCGAGAAAAAGAGACCCAGTACTTC. This sequence joins TRBV7-9 and TRBJ2-5; the match to TRBD1 covers 7 bases. V was clipped by 2 bases and J by 3 bases; unmatched bases: 9. The CDR3 runs 16 residues. The germline CDR1 and CDR2 sequences are SEHNR and FQNEAQ (reference sequence).

Turning to this clonotype: A much larger clone sits a single nucleotide away, making a read error possible. This chain uses TRBV29-1 with TRBJ2-7; the match to TRBD2 covers 10 bases. Unmatched junction bases numbered 15, after V lost 3 bases and J lost 7 bases. This CDR3 comprises 16 residues. Per the germline V gene, CDR1 is SQVTM and CDR2 is ANQGSEA. CDR3 sequence: CSVELLAGDLIGEQYF. The CDR3, as DNA: TGCAGCGTTGAGTTGCTAGCGGGAGACCTAATCGGTGAGCAGTACTTC.

This clonotype was counted ten times or more. V usage is TRBV7-9 and J usage is TRBJ1-4; 7 bases match TRBD1. The ends lost 4 bases at V and 3 bases at J; junction bases unmatched: 5. The CDR3 has 15 residues. Germline V gives CDR1 SEHNR, CDR2 FQNEAQ (reference sequence). The CDR3: CASSSWTGSNEKLFF. For the CDR3, the DNA is TGTGCCAGCAGCTCCTGGACAGGATCTAATGAAAAACTGTTTTTT.

In its sample, this clonotype was seen many times. The genes are TRBV30 and TRBJ1-3; tentatively, D is TRBD1 (5 bases). V lost 4 bases and J 0 bases, leaving 13 bases between the germline ends. The CDR3 runs to 15 residues. Per the germline V gene, CDR1 is GTSNPN and CDR2 is SVGIG (reference sequence). The CDR3 bases are TGTGCCTGGACCCTCGGGACTTTCTCTGGAAACACCATATATTTT. Protein product: CAWTLGTFSGNTIYF. The full variable domain, its missing parts supplied by reference TRBV30 and TRBJ1-3, is SQTIHQWPATLVQPVGSPLSLECTVEGTSNPNLYWYRQAAGRGLQLLFYSVGIGQISSEVPQNLSASRPQDRQFILSSKKLLLSDSGFYLCAWTLGTFSGNTIYFGEGSWLTVV.

The V gene is TRBV7-9, the J gene TRBJ2-1; D gene uncertain. Germline loops: CDR1 SEHNR, CDR2 FQNEAQ (reference sequence). V lost 4 bases, J lost 5 bases, and 12 bases lay in between. There are 14 residues in the CDR3. The CDR3 nucleotides are TGTGCCAGCAGCTCAGACGGGTTGAACAATGAGCAGTTCTTC. As protein: CASSSDGLNNEQFF.

This clonotype is medium-sized. The chain is built from TRBV2 and TRBJ2-3; 11 bases align to TRBD2. The V gene end was trimmed by 6 bases and the J gene end by 5 bases; junction bases not matched to a gene: 7. This CDR3 region has 15 residues. Germline V gene data show CDR1 as SNHLY and CDR2 as FYNNEI. The CDR3 protein is CASRDPGTSGDTQYF. The CDR3 DNA reads as TGTGCCAGCAGAGATCCCGGGACTAGCGGAGATACGCAGTATTTT.

A few counts support this clonotype. This chain connects TRBV6-1 to TRBJ2-1; D unresolved. In germline, CDR1 is MNHNS, CDR2 SASEGT. The CDR3 covers 14 residues. V lost 0 bases and J 7 bases, leaving 10 bases between the germline ends. CDR3 coding DNA: TGTGCCAGCAGTGAAGCCGGCCCGGCTAATGAGCAGTTCTTC. It translates to CASSEAGPANEQFF.

The chain employs TRBV29-1 and TRBJ2-1; D may be TRBD2 (6 bases). V lost 8 bases and J 7 bases, leaving 15 bases between the germline ends. Germline-derived CDR1 and CDR2 are SQVTM and ANQGSEA. This CDR3 has 12 amino acids. Here the CDR3 reads CSTIAVGNEQFF. CDR3 DNA sequence: TGCAGCACGATAGCGGTGGGGAATGAGCAGTTCTTC.

There are many counts of this clonotype. This chain uses TRBV24-1 with TRBJ1-1; D gene uncertain. V shed 4 bases and J shed 9 bases, with 11 bases lying between them. The V gene's germline CDR1 is KGHDR and CDR2 SFDVKD. CDR3 length: 12 amino acids. DNA for the CDR3: TGTGCCACCAGTGACTCTGGACGGCAAGCTTTCTTT. The encoded protein is CATSDSGRQAFF.